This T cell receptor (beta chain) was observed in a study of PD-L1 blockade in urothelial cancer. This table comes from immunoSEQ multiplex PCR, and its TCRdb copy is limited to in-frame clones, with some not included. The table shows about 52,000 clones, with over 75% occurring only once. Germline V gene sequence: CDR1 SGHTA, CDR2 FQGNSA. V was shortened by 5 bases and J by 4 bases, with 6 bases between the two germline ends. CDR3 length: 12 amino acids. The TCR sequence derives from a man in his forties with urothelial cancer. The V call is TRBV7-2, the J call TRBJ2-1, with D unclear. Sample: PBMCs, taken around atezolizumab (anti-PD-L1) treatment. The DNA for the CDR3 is TGTGCCAGCAGCCCCGTTTACAATGAGCAGTTCTTC. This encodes CASSPVYNEQFF.